The clone carrying this TCR beta chain has just one count. The antigen is not known. One end of the junction fails to match germline, which may point to a read error. The germline V gene has CDR1 SEHNR and CDR2 FQNEAQ (reference sequence). The CDR3 totals 12 residues. This entry is derived from a study of cytomegalovirus exposure and HLA in healthy donors. Study outcomes and limitations: In a later analysis, at a false discovery rate of 0.05, roughly 17,000 TCR beta sequences matched HLA alleles.

Amplification used 60 Vbeta primers and 13 Jbeta primers. Assay used: immunoSEQ multiplex PCR; TCRdb lists only in-frame clones, some missing. The sample has more than 85,000 clones, 83% seen once. This receptor was identified in a man aged 35 to 55 in good health and CMV-seronegative. The rearrangement joins TRBV7-9 to TRBJ1-1; D gene unclear. Sequenced input: PBMCs. Here the CDR3 DNA reads TGTTCCAGCAGGTTACATGTGACTGAAGCTTTCTTT. The encoded protein is CSSRLHVTEAFF.